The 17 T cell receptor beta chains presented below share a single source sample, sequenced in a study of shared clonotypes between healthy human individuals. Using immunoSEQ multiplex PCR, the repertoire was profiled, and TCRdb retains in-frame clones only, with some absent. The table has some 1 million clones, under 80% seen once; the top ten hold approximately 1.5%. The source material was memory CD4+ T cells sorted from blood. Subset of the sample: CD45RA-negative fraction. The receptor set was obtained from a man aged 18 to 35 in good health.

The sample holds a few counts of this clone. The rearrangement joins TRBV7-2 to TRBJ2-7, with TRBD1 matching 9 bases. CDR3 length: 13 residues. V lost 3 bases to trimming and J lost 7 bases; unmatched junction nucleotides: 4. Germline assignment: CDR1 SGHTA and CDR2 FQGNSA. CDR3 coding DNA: TGTGCCAGCAGCTTGCGGACAGGGGAAGAGCAGTACTTC. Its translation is CASSLRTGEEQYF.

CDR3 nucleotide sequence: TGTGCCAGCAGCTTAGTGCCAGGGTCTAATGAAAAACTGTTTTTT. Amino acid sequence: CASSLVPGSNEKLFF. The V and J genes are TRBV7-9 and TRBJ1-4; possibly TRBD1 for D (5 bases). Germline lookup yields CDR1 SEHNR and CDR2 FQNEAQ (reference sequence). There are 15 residues in the CDR3. Trimming took off 1 base at V and 3 bases at J, with 9 bases between the two ends.

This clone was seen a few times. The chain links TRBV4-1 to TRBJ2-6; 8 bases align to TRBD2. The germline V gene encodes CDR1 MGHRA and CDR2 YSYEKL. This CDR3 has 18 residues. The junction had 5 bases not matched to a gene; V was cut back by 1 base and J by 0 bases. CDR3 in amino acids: CASSQGPGGSSGANVLTF. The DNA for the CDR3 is TGCGCCAGCAGCCAAGGCCCGGGAGGGAGCTCTGGGGCCAACGTCCTGACTTTC.

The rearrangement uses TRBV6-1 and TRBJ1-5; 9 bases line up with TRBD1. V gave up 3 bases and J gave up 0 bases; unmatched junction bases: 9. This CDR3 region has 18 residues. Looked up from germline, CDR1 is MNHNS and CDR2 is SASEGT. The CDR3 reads CASSERTGALLSNQPQHF. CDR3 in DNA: TGTGCCAGCAGTGAGCGGACAGGGGCCCTCCTTAGCAATCAGCCCCAGCATTTT.

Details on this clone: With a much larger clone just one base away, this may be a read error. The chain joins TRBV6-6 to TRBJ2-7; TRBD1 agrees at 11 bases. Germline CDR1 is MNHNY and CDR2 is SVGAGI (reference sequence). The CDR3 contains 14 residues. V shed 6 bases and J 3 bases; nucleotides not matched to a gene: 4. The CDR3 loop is CASRVGTGGYEQYF. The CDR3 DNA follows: TGTGCCAGCAGGGTCGGGACAGGGGGCTACGAGCAGTACTTC.

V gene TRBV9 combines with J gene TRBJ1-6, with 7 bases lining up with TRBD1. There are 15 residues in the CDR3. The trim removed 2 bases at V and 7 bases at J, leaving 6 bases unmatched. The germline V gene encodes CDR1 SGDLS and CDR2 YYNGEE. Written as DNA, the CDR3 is TGTGCCAGCAGCGTGGGGGACAGAGAAAATTCACCCCTCCACTTT. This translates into CASSVGDRENSPLHF.

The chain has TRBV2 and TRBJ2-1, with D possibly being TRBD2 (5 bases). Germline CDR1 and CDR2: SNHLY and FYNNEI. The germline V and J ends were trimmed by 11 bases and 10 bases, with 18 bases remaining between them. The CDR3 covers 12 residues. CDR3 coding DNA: TGTGCCGGCGGCGGGCTAACGAAGGAGCAGTTCTTC. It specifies CAGGGLTKEQFF.

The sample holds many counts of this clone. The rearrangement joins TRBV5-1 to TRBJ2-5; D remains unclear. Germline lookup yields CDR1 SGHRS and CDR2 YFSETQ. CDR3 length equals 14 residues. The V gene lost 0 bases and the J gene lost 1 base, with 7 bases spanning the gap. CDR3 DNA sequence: TGCGCCAGCAGCTTGGAGTGGGCCCAAGAGACCCAGTACTTC. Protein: CASSLEWAQETQYF.

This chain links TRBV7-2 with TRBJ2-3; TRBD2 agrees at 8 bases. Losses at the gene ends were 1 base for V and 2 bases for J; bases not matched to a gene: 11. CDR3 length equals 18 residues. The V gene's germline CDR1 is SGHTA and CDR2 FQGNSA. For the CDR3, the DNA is TGTGCCAGCAGCTTAGTCATTCTAGCGGGTTCTCCCACAGATACGCAGTATTTT. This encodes CASSLVILAGSPTDTQYF.

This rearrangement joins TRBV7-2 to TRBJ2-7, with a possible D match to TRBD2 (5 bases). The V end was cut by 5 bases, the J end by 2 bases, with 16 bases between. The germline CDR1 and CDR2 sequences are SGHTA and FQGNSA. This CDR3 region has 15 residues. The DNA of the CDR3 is TGTGCCAGCAGCATTGGTTTGGTACTAGCCTACGAGCAGTACTTC. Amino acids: CASSIGLVLAYEQYF.

CDR3 sequence: CATSGTVGVSTF. In DNA, the CDR3 is TGTGCCACCTCCGGGACGGTGGGGGTTAGCACCTTC. The chain couples TRBV10-3 to TRBJ1-2; a weak D match, TRBD1 (5 bases). V was pared by 10 bases and J by 13 bases, with 22 bases between. The CDR3 covers 12 residues. CDR1 is ENHRY and CDR2 is SYGVKD in the germline V gene.

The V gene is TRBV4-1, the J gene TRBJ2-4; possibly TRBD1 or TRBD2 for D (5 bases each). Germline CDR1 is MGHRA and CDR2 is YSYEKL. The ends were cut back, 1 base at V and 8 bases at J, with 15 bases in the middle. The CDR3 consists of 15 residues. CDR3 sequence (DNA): TGCGCCAGCAGCCAAGTTTACCGCAGAGGGGACATTCAGTACTTC. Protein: CASSQVYRRGDIQYF.

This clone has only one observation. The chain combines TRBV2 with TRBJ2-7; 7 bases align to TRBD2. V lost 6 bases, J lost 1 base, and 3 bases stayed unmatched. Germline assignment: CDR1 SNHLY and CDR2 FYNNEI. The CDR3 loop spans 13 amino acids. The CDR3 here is CASSREESYEQYF. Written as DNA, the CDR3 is TGTGCCAGCAGCCGGGAGGAATCCTACGAGCAGTACTTC.

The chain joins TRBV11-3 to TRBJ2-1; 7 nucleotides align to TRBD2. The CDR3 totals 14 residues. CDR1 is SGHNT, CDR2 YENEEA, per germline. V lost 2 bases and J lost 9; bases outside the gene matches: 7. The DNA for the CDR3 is TGTGCCAGCAGCTTATTACGCGGGGAGGGTGAGCAGTTCTTC. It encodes CASSLLRGEGEQFF.

The CDR3, as DNA: TGTGCCAGCAGCTTGGGGACTAGCGGGGCGTTCAATGAGCAGTTCTTC. Translation gives CASSLGTSGAFNEQFF. V gene TRBV5-4 combines with J gene TRBJ2-1; 12 bases map to TRBD2. The CDR3 contains 16 residues. J was trimmed by 6 bases and V by 0 bases; bases with no gene match: 4. Per the germline V gene, CDR1 is SGHNT and CDR2 is YYREEE (reference sequence).

The CDR3 is CASSGSGVGWEQYF. In DNA, the CDR3 is TGTGCCAGCAGTGGGTCCGGGGTAGGCTGGGAGCAGTACTTC. The V call is TRBV2, the J call TRBJ2-7; D might be TRBD2 (5 bases). This CDR3 spans 14 amino acids. V gave up 4 bases and J gave up 7 bases, with 17 bases separating them. CDR1 is SNHLY and CDR2 is FYNNEI in the germline V gene.

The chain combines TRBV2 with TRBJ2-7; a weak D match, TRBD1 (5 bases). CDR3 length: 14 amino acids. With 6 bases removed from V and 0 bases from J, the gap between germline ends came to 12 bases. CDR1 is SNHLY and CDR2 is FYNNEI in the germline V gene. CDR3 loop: CASSPNRSSYEQYF. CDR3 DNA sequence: TGTGCCAGCAGCCCGAACAGGAGCTCCTACGAGCAGTACTTC.